The source of this T cell receptor (beta chain) is a study of blood T cell repertoires in COVID-19. Study at large: Acute-phase and convalescent COVID-19 samples originated in the United States, Italy and Spain. From T cells, B-cell-depleted T cells, or PBMCs came the material, which was cDNA or gDNA.

The count of this clone is one. How the authors handled the data: Amplifying reference gene primers gave estimates of nucleated cell counts. Repertoires were generated with immunoSEQ multiplex PCR, while TCRdb's copy carries only in-frame clones and drops some. The V and J calls and clone size are taken from that table; D and trimming were inferred from the DNA. The sample records some 300,000 clones, around 92% being singletons. This CDR3 comprises 16 residues. CDR1 is MGHRA and CDR2 is YSYEKL in the germline V gene. The V and J ends lost 0 bases and 4 bases, in that order; junction bases with no gene match: 6.

Specimen: PBMCs or T cells enriched from blood (not recorded which). The chain is built from TRBV4-1 and TRBJ1-1; 9 bases line up with TRBD1. The clonotype originates from a woman aged 50 to 60 who had been exposed to COVID-19. CDR3 in amino acids: CASSQEQGARGTEAFF. The CDR3 nucleotides are TGCGCCAGCAGCCAAGAACAGGGGGCAAGGGGCACTGAAGCTTTCTTT.